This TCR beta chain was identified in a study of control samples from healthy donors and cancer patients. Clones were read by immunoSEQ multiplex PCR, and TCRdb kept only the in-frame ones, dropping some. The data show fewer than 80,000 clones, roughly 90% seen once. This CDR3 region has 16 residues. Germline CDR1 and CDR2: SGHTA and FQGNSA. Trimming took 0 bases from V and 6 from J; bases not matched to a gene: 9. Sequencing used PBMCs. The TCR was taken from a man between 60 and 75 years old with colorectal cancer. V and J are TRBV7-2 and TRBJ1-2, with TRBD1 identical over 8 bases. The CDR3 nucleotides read TGTGCCAGCAGCTTAGCGTCCGGGACAGGTGGCGATGGCTACACCTTC. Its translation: CASSLASGTGGDGYTF.